The 14 T cell receptor beta chains below come from one sample, sequenced in a study of identical twins. TCRdb re-called the 5' RACE reads through MiXCR, storing one row per CDR3 protein. The table includes fewer than 500,000 distinct CDR3 sequences, around an eighth detected once. This sample also appeared in a second study, on yellow fever vaccine responses in identical twins.

The sequenced sample consisted of CD4+ T cells sorted from blood. The origin of the receptors is a woman younger than 35 in good health.

The chain links TRBV30 to TRBJ2-1, with 12 bases fitting TRBD2. With 4 bases clipped from V and 14 bases from J, the junction kept 9 bases outside the gene matches. The CDR3 loop spans 13 amino acids. Germline V lookup: CDR1 GTSNPN, CDR2 SVGIG (reference sequence). CDR3 sequence: CAWNQLAGGKKFF. In DNA, the CDR3 is TGTGCCTGGAACCAACTAGCGGGAGGTAAAAAGTTCTTC.

J is TRBJ2-7 and V is TRBV3-1, with TRBD2 as a possible D gene (7 bases). V lost 1 base and J 6 bases, leaving 16 bases between the germline ends. The CDR3 has 15 residues. CDR1 LGHDT and CDR2 YNNKEL come from the germline V gene (reference sequence). DNA of the CDR3: TGTGCCAGCAGCCAAGTCGAGGGGGGGAGAGGCGAGCAGTACTTC. Residues: CASSQVEGGRGEQYF.

The J gene is TRBJ2-7, the V gene TRBV24-1; D may be TRBD2 (5 bases). V lost 3 bases to trimming and J lost 0 bases, with 5 bases between them. Per germline, CDR1 KGHDR and CDR2 SFDVKD. The CDR3 has 13 amino acids. CDR3 bases: TGTGCCACCAGTGATACTAGCTCCTACGAGCAGTACTTC. Protein product: CATSDTSSYEQYF.

Only a few counts were recorded for this clonotype. CDR3 protein: CSAQGSLSSYEQYF. CDR3 in DNA: TGCAGTGCTCAGGGCTCCCTAAGCTCCTACGAGCAGTACTTC. V gene TRBV20-1 combines with J gene TRBJ2-7; possible D gene TRBD1, 5 bases. The CDR3 spans 14 residues. The germline CDR1 and CDR2 sequences are DFQATT and SNEGSKA (reference sequence). V was pared by 5 bases and J by 0 bases, with 14 bases between.

The table lists this clonotype with many counts. V and J are TRBV10-3 and TRBJ2-7; no clear D gene. The germline V gene has CDR1 ENHRY and CDR2 SYGVKD. The V gene lost 3 bases and the J gene lost 1 base, with 13 bases spanning the gap. The CDR3 is made up of 15 amino acids. CDR3 coding DNA: TGTGCCATCAGTGAAAGCGTGGAGACTTCCTACGAGCAGTACTTC. It codes for CAISESVETSYEQYF.

A few counts support this clonotype. The CDR3 here is CASRDAGRKQETQYF. CDR3 sequence (DNA): TGTGCCAGCAGGGACGCTGGACGAAAACAAGAGACCCAGTACTTC. The chain combines TRBV13 with TRBJ2-5; D is ambiguous. Trimming removed 6 bases at V and 2 bases at J, with 16 bases between. Germline V gene lookup returns CDR1 PRHDT and CDR2 FYEKMQ (reference sequence). This CDR3 spans 15 amino acids.

This clonotype was recorded at least ten times. The gene calls are TRBV4-2 and TRBJ2-7; TRBD2 aligns across 12 bases. Trimming removed 4 bases from V and 7 bases from J; junction bases left unmatched: 8. The CDR3 is made up of 15 amino acids. Germline assignment: CDR1 LGHNA and CDR2 YNFKEQ. CDR3 sequence: CASSPLAGGPAEQYF. The CDR3 region has the DNA TGTGCCAGCAGCCCCCTAGCGGGAGGGCCGGCGGAGCAGTACTTC.

There are a few counts of this clonotype. This chain uses TRBV11-3 with TRBJ2-1, with 11 bases matching TRBD2. V gave up 3 bases and J gave up 5 bases; unmatched junction bases: 9. The V gene's germline CDR1 is SGHNT and CDR2 YENEEA. This CDR3 comprises 17 residues. The CDR3 bases are TGTGCCAGCAGCTTGGGGGTAGCGGGGGGGTCCAACAATGAGCAGTTCTTC. Its translation is CASSLGVAGGSNNEQFF.

The rearrangement joins TRBV4-3 to TRBJ2-2, with TRBD2 matching 7 bases. Germline CDR1 reads LGHNA; CDR2 reads YSLEER. V was pared by 4 bases and J by 1 base, with 6 bases of the junction left unmatched. This CDR3 region has 16 residues. The DNA for the CDR3 is TGCGCCAGCAGCCTTCTAGCGGCAGAGAACACCGGGGAGCTGTTTTTT. This codes for CASSLLAAENTGELFF.

The chain is built from TRBV5-1 and TRBJ2-6; tentative D call: TRBD1 (6 bases). V shed 8 bases and J shed 3 bases, with 12 bases lying between them. This CDR3 has 14 residues. Germline V gene lookup returns CDR1 SGHRS and CDR2 YFSETQ. CDR3 coding DNA: TGCGCCAGAGGCGGACAGATTGGGGCCAACGTCCTGACTTTC. Residues: CARGGQIGANVLTF.

This clonotype was detected only a few times. The chain recombines TRBV5-1 with TRBJ1-2; unclear D gene. CDR1 is SGHRS, CDR2 YFSETQ, per germline. This CDR3 region has 16 residues. Deletions cut 4 bases from V and 2 bases from J, with 18 bases between. The chain's CDR3 is CASSLRARTENYGYTF. The DNA for the CDR3 is TGCGCCAGCAGCCTCAGAGCCAGGACTGAGAACTATGGCTACACCTTC.

A few counts support this clonotype. The genes are TRBV28 and TRBJ1-2, with 11 bases lining up with TRBD1. CDR3 size: 13 residues. J gave up 7 bases and V 6 bases, and 4 bases lay outside the gene matches. The germline CDR1 and CDR2 sequences are MDHEN and SYDVKM. Written as DNA, the CDR3 is TGTGCCAGCAGAATCGGGACAGGGGGTGGCTACACCTTC. Amino acids: CASRIGTGGGYTF.

The CDR3: CASSTGEELSGANVLTF. The CDR3 coding sequence is TGTGCCAGTAGCACCGGCGAGGAGCTCTCTGGGGCCAACGTCCTGACTTTC. J is TRBJ2-6 and V is TRBV19; D gene unclear. The V end lost 6 bases, the J end lost 0 bases, and 15 bases lay between the germline ends. Germline values: CDR1 LNHDA, CDR2 SQIVND (reference sequence). The CDR3 is 17 amino acids.

The chain combines TRBV6-5 with TRBJ1-5; perhaps TRBD1 as D (5 bases). The V and J ends lost 4 bases and 7 bases respectively, with 14 bases between them. Germline V lookup: CDR1 MNHEY, CDR2 SVGAGI. This CDR3 spans 14 amino acids. The chain's CDR3 is CASSSLGGGQPQHF. DNA of the CDR3: TGTGCCAGCAGTTCCCTCGGGGGAGGACAGCCCCAGCATTTT.